The 2 T cell receptor beta chains reported below all come from one sample, sequenced in a study of T cells in Graves' hyperthyroidism and ophthalmopathy. Regions amplified from RNA transcripts were the TCR beta CDR3 regions. When the TCR CDR3 underwent first-round RT-PCR, the HTBI primer set was used. TCRdb analysed the multiplex PCR reads with MiXCR anew, one entry per CDR3 protein. This sample has around 600,000 distinct CDR3 sequences, with more than 13% found just once. The sequenced sample was blood. The receptors were gathered from a woman aged 18 to 35 with Graves' ophthalmopathy.

The chain's CDR3 is CASSLGRASGANVLTF. The CDR3 coding sequence is TGCGCCAGCAGCTTGGGCAGGGCCTCTGGGGCCAACGTCCTGACTTTC. The V gene is TRBV5-1, the J gene TRBJ2-6, with D possibly TRBD1 on 5 matching bases. V lost 0 bases to trimming and J lost 0 bases, with 7 bases between them. CDR3 length equals 16 residues. Germline V gene sequence: CDR1 SGHRS, CDR2 YFSETQ.

This clonotype has ten or more counts. The chain links TRBV11-2 to TRBJ2-3; 14 nucleotides agree with TRBD2. J was trimmed by 4 bases and V by 5 bases; bases with no gene match: 5. Germline CDR1 and CDR2: SGHAT and FQNNGV. The CDR3 sequence is 16 residues long. CDR3 DNA sequence: TGTGCCAGCAGCAGACGACTAGCGGGAGGGTCAGATACGCAGTATTTT. It is translated as CASSRRLAGGSDTQYF.